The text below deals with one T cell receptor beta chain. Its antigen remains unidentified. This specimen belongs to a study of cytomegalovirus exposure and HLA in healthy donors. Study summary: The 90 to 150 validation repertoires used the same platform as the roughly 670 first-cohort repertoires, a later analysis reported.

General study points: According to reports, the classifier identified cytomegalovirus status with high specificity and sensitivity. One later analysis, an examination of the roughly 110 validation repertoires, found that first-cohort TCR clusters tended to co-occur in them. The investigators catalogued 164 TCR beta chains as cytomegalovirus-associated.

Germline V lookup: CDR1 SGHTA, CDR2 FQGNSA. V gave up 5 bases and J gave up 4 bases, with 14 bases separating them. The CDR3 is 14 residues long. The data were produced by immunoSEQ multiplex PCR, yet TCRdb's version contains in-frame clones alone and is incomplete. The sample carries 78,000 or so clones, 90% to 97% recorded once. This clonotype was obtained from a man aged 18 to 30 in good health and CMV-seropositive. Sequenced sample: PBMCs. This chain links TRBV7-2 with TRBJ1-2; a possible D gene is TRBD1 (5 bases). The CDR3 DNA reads TGTGCCAGCAGCCCTGACAGAGCCTTCTATGGCTACACCTTC. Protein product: CASSPDRAFYGYTF.